The clone carrying this T cell receptor beta chain was seen more than once but under ten times. Its antigen is undetermined. Every bit of the isolated RNA underwent reverse transcription, so sequencing read expressed TCRB transcripts. Sequenced by immunoSEQ multiplex PCR; TCRdb stores in-frame clones only, minus some. The data hold around 140,000 clones, with 7% to 10% observed a single time. This entry is derived from a study of beta chain features in type 1 diabetes. This CDR3 has 12 amino acids. After removal of 6 bases from V and 5 bases from J, the junction contained 3 bases not matched to a gene. Germline lookup yields CDR1 SNHLY and CDR2 FYNNEI. Whole-study results and caveats: The study found moderately but significantly shorter TCRB CDR3s in all four CD4+ subsets of Type 1 diabetes patients.

This clonotype originated in a man younger than 40 with type 1 diabetes. Specimen: central memory CD4+ T cells from blood. The rearrangement links TRBV2 to TRBJ2-5, with TRBD2 identical over 7 bases. The CDR3 spells CASRSGAETQYF. DNA of the CDR3: TGTGCCAGCAGGAGCGGGGCGGAGACCCAGTACTTC.